This is a list of T cell receptor beta chains from one sample in a study of T cell responses to AZD1222 COVID-19 vaccine. Profiling relied on immunoSEQ multiplex PCR, and the TCRdb table lists in-frame clones only, not all of them. In the table there are tens of thousands of clones, nearly 90% of which are singletons. The specimen comprised peripheral blood, sampled 28 days after the second AZD1222 dose. The receptors shown here come from an adult who received the AZD1222 COVID-19 vaccine. The CDR3 runs from the conserved cysteine through the conserved F or W. A D gene is named only where the DNA matches it firmly. Where a row states a size, it is once, few, many or the class of an expanded clone; other rows omit it.

NA	TRBV2	NA	TRBJ1-5	TGTGCCAGCAGTGAAGGAGTCCAGAAGGATCAGCCCCAGCATTTT	CASSEGVQKDQPQHF
NA	TRBV6-5	NA	TRBJ2-3	TGTGCCAGCAGCCCAGAGGGGGGCCTAAGAGCGCAGTATTTT	CASSPEGGLRAQYF
NA	TRBV19	NA	TRBJ1-6	TGTGCCAGCAGGAACCCTTTATCACCCCTCCACTTT	CASRNPLSPLHF
NA	TRBV6-2/TRBV6-3	TRBD1	TRBJ1-2	TGTGCCAGCAGTAACGCACAGGGGAACTATGGCTACACCTTC	CASSNAQGNYGYTF
once	TRBV7-3	TRBD2	TRBJ2-7	TGTGCCAGCAGCTCTAGCGGGGGTAAAGACGAGCAGTACTTC	CASSSSGGKDEQYF
NA	TRBV28	NA	TRBJ2-3	TGTGCCAGCAGTTCCTCCCCCCGGGGCGCAGATACGCAGTATTTT	CASSSSPRGADTQYF
NA	TRBV6-5	NA	TRBJ2-6	TGTGCCAGCGGGATACAGGTGGCTGGGGCCAACGTCCTGACTTTC	CASGIQVAGANVLTF
NA	TRBV3-1/TRBV3-2	NA	TRBJ1-2	TGTGCCAGCAGCCCCCGTAGAGGGATGGGGAACTATGGCTACACCTTC	CASSPRRGMGNYGYTF
NA	TRBV9	TRBD2	TRBJ2-1	TGTGCCAGCACCGGGACTAGCGGGGGATTTGAGCAGTTCTTC	CASTGTSGGFEQFF
NA	TRBV2	NA	TRBJ1-1	TGTGCCAGCAGTGAAGTCGGAACTGAAGCTTTCTTT	CASSEVGTEAFF
few	TRBV24-1	NA	TRBJ2-5	TGTGCCACCAGTGATTTGCGGACAGACTCCCAAGAGACCCAGTACTTC	CATSDLRTDSQETQYF
NA	TRBV7-3	TRBD1	TRBJ1-6	TGTGCCAGCAGCTCCCGAAACAGGGGATCACCCCTCCACTTT	CASSSRNRGSPLHF
NA	TRBV5-6	TRBD1	TRBJ1-2	TGTGCCAGCAGCTTGGCGTCAGGGGGCGGCTACACCTTC	CASSLASGGGYTF
NA	TRBV27	NA	TRBJ2-1	TGTGCCAGCAGTCCGCGGCTAGCGGAGCAGTTCTTC	CASSPRLAEQFF
NA	TRBV12-3/TRBV12-4	NA	TRBJ1-2	TGTGCCAGCAGTTTAAGGCAGCCCGATGGCTACACCTTC	CASSLRQPDGYTF
NA	TRBV15	NA	TRBJ1-6	TGTGCCACCAGCAGAGATAGGGCCGCTTTAGATTCACCCCTCCACTTT	CATSRDRAALDSPLHF
NA	TRBV11-2	NA	TRBJ1-3	TGTGCCACCGCGCCGATAAGAGGGTCTGGAAACACCATATATTTT	CATAPIRGSGNTIYF
NA	TRBV3-1/TRBV3-2	TRBD1	TRBJ1-1	TGTGCCAGCAGCTCCCGACAGGGAGTTTCTTTGACTGAAGCTTTCTTT	CASSSRQGVSLTEAFF
NA	TRBV7-2	TRBD1	TRBJ1-2	TGTGCCAGCAGCCGGGACTTGACAGGGGGGGTCAACTATGGCTACACCTTC	CASSRDLTGGVNYGYTF
NA	TRBV7-2	NA	TRBJ2-3	TGTGCCAGCAGCCTGGGACTCCAGGGAGATACGCAGTATTTT	CASSLGLQGDTQYF